This TCR beta chain is from a study of blood T cell repertoires in COVID-19. Looking at the study overall: The United States, Italy and Spain provided the acute and convalescent COVID-19 samples.

After removal of 1 base from V and 4 bases from J, the junction contained 13 bases not matched to a gene. The CDR3 consists of 18 residues. Germline-derived CDR1 and CDR2 are LGHNA and YNFKEQ. Clones were sequenced by immunoSEQ multiplex PCR, and TCRdb holds only the in-frame ones, with some missing. Of about 240,000 clones detected, roughly nine tenths appear once; the ten largest clones hold 6.2%. The rearrangement joins TRBV4-2 to TRBJ2-5; the match to TRBD2 covers 9 bases. Sequencing used peripheral blood. This clonotype originated in a man aged 55 to 70 with acute or convalescent COVID-19. The CDR3 DNA is TGTGCCAGCAGCCAAGTGACAGTAGCGGGAGACCGCCCAGAGACCCAGTACTTC. It specifies CASSQVTVAGDRPETQYF.